This T cell receptor beta chain was observed in a study of shared clonotypes between healthy human individuals (dated by TCRdb to 2020 to 2022). Notes on the research overall: A few men and a couple of women, aged 18 to 49 years, made up the cohort. To estimate repertoire size and how much clonotypes are shared between individuals, the study performed deep sequencing of blood TCR repertoires from roughly five healthy adults. To increase sequencing depth and limit assay-specific biases, different laboratories used diverse techniques to prepare libraries and sequence TCR repertoires. Per donor, leukapheresis produced somewhere between about 0.8 and 9 billion PBMCs. The research as a whole found: Pairwise subsampling led to the expectation that sequencing depth would affect the degree of clonotype sharing among donors. Sampling was restricted to blood, and TCR repertoires in tissues likely differ from the TCR repertoires found in blood. The small number of donors limited the genetic and exposure-history diversity represented.

Using the deep immunoSEQ assay, multiplex PCR amplified TCR CDR3 regions from genomic DNA. Extracted genomic DNA from each cell subset was spread evenly across all wells of several immunoSEQ 96-well plates, with each plate serving as a replicate. Each replicate PCR for unsorted PBMC received about 300 ng genomic DNA, equal to about 30,000 T cell genomes. Genomic DNA from unsorted PBMC was sequenced over ten immunoSEQ deep assay plates. Purified libraries were measured with a Qubit 3.0 fluorometer, size-checked on a Bioanalyzer 2100, and measured again with the KAPA Library Quantification kit. A separate single-read 150-cycle Illumina NextSeq 550 flow cell was used to sequence each immunoSEQ 96-well plate. As for the authors' bioinformatics: Because the immunoSEQ output held only junctional sequences and lacked quality scores, the filtering could not match the filtering applied to full-length reads. To assign V/J genes and CDR3, sequences were annotated against IMGT germline references using PyIR, a Python wrapper for IgBLAST v1.9. Any read was removed if the V/J assignment was weak (E-value above 1e-6), the CDR3 was missing, or the read contained stop codons, out-of-frame junctions, or ambiguous translated residues. V3J clonotypes were defined as sequences sharing an identical inferred V gene, J gene, and CDR3 amino acid sequence. Percentage overlap between repertoires was calculated by dividing the number of shared unique clonotypes by the size of the smaller repertoire. Repertoire richness was assessed with RTK rarefaction, the Chao1 estimator, and Recon v2.1 estimates of unobserved clonotypes. Sourced from immuneACCESS, this table was stored by TCRdb with only in-frame sequences that have V and J called. A share of the clones is absent; for the studies checked, an unresolved V gene accounts for under half, and the remainder has no known explanation. The D gene and trimming were derived from the DNA, and the V and J assignments and clone size from that table. This sample holds more than 400,000 clones; almost 80% were observed only once. Jointly, the top ten make up about 12% of the sample.

Inclusive of the bounding cysteine and phenylalanine, the CDR3 is 15 residues long. Here the CDR3 DNA is all that survives: 45 bases in frame from base 1. V lost 4 bases and J lost 4 bases, and the count of bases not matched to a germline gene is 6. The germline V gene sets CDR1 to KGHSH and CDR2 to LQKENI. Comments on this clone: The target of this receptor is not known. Nothing much larger sits one base from this clone, and base qualities are not available.

Healthy HIV-negative adults with no recently reported acute infections or vaccinations were included as donors. Every donor was a Caucasian adult residing in Nashville, Tennessee, USA. In the unsorted samples, 85 million to 100 million PBMCs were counted, and genomic DNA was extracted using the QIAamp DNA Blood Mini kit. Blood was obtained by leukapheresis, after which PBMCs were separated by Ficoll-Histopaque density gradient centrifugation and cryopreserved in liquid nitrogen vapor phase. The sample consisted of PBMCs. Recombination connected TRBV18 to TRBJ1-4; 7 nucleotides in the junction match TRBD1. This TCR came from a middle-aged woman in good health. Some clones in this sample may be carry-over from other donors' samples. The nucleotide sequence reads TGTGCCAGCTCACTCCGACAGGGACATAATGAAAAACTGTTTTTT. Its translation reads: CASSLRQGHNEKLFF.